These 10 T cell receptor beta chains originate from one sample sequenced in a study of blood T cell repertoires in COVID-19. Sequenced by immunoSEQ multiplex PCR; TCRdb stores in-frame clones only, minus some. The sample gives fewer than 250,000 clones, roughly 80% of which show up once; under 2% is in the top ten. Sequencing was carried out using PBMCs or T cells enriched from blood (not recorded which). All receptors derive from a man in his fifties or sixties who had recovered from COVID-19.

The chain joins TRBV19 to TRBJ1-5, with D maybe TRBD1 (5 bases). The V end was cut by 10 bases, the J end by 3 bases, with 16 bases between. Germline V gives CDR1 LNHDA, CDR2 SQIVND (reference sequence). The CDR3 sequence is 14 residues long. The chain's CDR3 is CATRIGAPNQPQHF. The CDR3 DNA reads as TGTGCCACTAGGATAGGGGCCCCCAATCAGCCCCAGCATTTT.

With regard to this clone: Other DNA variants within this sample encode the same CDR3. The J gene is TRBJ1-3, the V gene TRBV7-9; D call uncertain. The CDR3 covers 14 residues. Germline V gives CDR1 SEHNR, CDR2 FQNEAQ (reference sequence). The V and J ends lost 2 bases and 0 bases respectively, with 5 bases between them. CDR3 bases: TGTGCCAGCAGCTTATCGAGCTCTGGAAACACCATATATTTT. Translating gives CASSLSSSGNTIYF.

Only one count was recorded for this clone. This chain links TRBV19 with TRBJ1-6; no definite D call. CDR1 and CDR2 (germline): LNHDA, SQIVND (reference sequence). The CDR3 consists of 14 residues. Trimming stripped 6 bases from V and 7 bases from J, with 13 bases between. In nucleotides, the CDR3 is TGTGCCAGTAGGAGACGGGAGAGGAATTCACCCCTCCACTTT. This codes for CASRRRERNSPLHF.

CDR3 sequence: CASSKNAGGTEAFF. CDR3 DNA: TGTGCCAGCAGCAAAAATGCGGGGGGTACTGAAGCTTTCTTT. This chain uses TRBV11-1 with TRBJ1-1; perhaps TRBD1 as D (5 bases). The CDR3 has 14 amino acids. Germline loops: CDR1 SGHAT, CDR2 FQDESV (reference sequence). The V and J ends lost 5 bases and 5 bases respectively, with 15 bases between them. The variable domain in full, completed from reference TRBV11-1 and TRBJ1-1, reads EAEVAQSPRYKITEKSQAVAFWCDPISGHATLYWYRQILGQGPELLVQFQDESVVDDSQLPKDRFSAERLKGVDSTLKIQPAELGDSAMYLCASSKNAGGTEAFFGQGTRLTVV.

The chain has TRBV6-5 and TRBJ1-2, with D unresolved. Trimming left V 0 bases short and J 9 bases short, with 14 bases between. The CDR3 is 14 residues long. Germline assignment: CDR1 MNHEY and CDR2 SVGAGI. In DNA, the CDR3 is TGTGCCAGCAGTTACTCGCCAGGTGCTTTTAGCTACACCTTC. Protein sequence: CASSYSPGAFSYTF.

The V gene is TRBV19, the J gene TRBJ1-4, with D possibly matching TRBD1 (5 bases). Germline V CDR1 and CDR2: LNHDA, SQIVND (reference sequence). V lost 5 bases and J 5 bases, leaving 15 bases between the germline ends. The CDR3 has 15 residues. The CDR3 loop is CASSYVVQGNEKLFF. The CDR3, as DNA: TGTGCCAGTAGTTATGTGGTCCAGGGAAATGAAAAACTGTTTTTT.

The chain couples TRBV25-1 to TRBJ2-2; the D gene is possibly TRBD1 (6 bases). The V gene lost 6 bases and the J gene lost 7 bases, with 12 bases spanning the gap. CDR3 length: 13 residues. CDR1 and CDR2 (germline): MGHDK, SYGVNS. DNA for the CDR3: TGTGCCAGCAGCGTAGGGGGAATCGGGGAGCTGTTTTTT. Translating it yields CASSVGGIGELFF.

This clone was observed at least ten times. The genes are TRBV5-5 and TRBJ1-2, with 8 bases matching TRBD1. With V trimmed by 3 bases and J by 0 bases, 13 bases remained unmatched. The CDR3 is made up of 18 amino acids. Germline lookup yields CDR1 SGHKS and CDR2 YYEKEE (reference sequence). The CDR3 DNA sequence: TGTGCCAGCAGCTCCCCTACCGGGACAGGCCACTCTAACTATGGCTACACCTTC. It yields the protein CASSSPTGTGHSNYGYTF.

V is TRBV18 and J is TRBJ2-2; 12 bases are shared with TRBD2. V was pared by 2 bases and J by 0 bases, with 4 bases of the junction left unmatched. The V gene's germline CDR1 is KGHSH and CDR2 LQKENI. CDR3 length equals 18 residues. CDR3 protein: CASSPALAGGANTGELFF. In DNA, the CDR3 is TGTGCCAGCTCACCAGCACTAGCGGGAGGAGCGAACACCGGGGAGCTGTTTTTT.

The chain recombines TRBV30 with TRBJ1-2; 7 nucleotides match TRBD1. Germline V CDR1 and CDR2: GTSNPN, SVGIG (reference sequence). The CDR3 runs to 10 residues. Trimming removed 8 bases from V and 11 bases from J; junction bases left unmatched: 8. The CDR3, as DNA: TGTGCCGCCTACAGGGGAAATTACACCTTC. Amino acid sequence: CAAYRGNYTF. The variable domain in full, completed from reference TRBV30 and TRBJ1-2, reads SQTIHQWPATLVQPVGSPLSLECTVEGTSNPNLYWYRQAAGRGLQLLFYSVGIGQISSEVPQNLSASRPQDRQFILSSKKLLLSDSGFYLCAAYRGNYTFGSGTRLTVV.